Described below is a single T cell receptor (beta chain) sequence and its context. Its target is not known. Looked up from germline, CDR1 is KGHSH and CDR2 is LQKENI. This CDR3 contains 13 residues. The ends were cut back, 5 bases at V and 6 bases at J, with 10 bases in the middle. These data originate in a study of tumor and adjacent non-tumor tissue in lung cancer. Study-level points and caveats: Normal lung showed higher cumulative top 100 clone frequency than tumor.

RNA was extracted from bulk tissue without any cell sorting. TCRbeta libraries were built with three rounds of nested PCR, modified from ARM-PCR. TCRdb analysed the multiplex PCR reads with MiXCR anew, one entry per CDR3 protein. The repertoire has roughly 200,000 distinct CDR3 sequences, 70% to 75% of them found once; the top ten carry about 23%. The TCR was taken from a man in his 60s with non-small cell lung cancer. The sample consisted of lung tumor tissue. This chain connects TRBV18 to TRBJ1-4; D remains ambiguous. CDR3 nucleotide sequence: TGTGCCAGCTCAGTGCGACTCGATGAAAAACTGTTTTTT. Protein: CASSVRLDEKLFF.